The 26 T cell receptor beta chains listed next were all sequenced from one sample in a study of Ad26.COV2.S vaccination and SARS-CoV-2 variants. The repertoire was sequenced with immunoSEQ multiplex PCR; TCRdb's copy has only in-frame clones and lacks some. The sample includes 380,000 or so clones, roughly 80% of them seen just once. Treatment reported: around 19 received Ad26.COV2.S at low or high dose, single or two shots; roughly five received placebo; per-sample allocation not given. Following the first vaccine or placebo injection, samples were taken on day 63. The specimen was peripheral blood, collected in a trial of Ad26.COV2.S vaccine versus placebo. The receptors were gathered from a person aged 18 to 65 who received the Ad26.COV2.S COVID-19 vaccine or a placebo.

A single count supports this clone. The chain uses TRBV9 and TRBJ2-3; 10 nucleotides match TRBD2. Unmatched junction bases numbered 9, after V lost 4 bases and J lost 1 base. The V gene's germline CDR1 is SGDLS and CDR2 YYNGEE. This CDR3 contains 17 residues. Here the CDR3 reads CASSLTPGTSGTDTQYF. CDR3 bases: TGTGCCAGCAGCCTTACTCCAGGGACTAGCGGCACAGATACGCAGTATTTT.

The chain couples TRBV9 to TRBJ1-2, with D possibly TRBD1 on 5 matching bases. The V end lost 0 bases, the J end lost 4 bases, and 10 bases lay between the germline ends. Per the germline V gene, CDR1 is SGDLS and CDR2 is YYNGEE. The CDR3 sequence is 14 residues long. The CDR3 protein is CASSVAQGTYGYTF. The CDR3 DNA follows: TGTGCCAGCAGCGTAGCTCAGGGTACCTATGGCTACACCTTC.

This clone was found a few times. The J gene is TRBJ2-7, the V gene TRBV6-5; no firm D call. The CDR3 loop spans 13 amino acids. Trimming stripped 4 bases from V and 0 bases from J, with 7 bases between. Germline CDR1 is MNHEY and CDR2 is SVGAGI. CDR3 coding DNA: TGTGCCAGCAGTTCGAGTAACTCCTACGAGCAGTACTTC. Its protein is CASSSSNSYEQYF.

The chain carries TRBV30 and TRBJ2-5, with 7 positions matching TRBD2. Germline lookup yields CDR1 GTSNPN and CDR2 SVGIG (reference sequence). The CDR3 extends over 13 amino acids. The V and J ends lost 5 bases and 4 bases, in that order; junction bases with no gene match: 7. CDR3 protein: CAWCGLVRETQYF. DNA for the CDR3: TGTGCCTGGTGTGGACTAGTCAGAGAGACCCAGTACTTC.

About this clone itself: Other DNA sequences in this sample translate to the same CDR3. The chain uses TRBV19 and TRBJ1-1; TRBD1 might be the D (6 bases). The V end lost 3 bases, the J end lost 8 bases, and 10 bases lay between the germline ends. Germline loops: CDR1 LNHDA, CDR2 SQIVND (reference sequence). The CDR3 spans 12 residues. The DNA of the CDR3 is TGTGCCAGTAGTATCCTCGGGACAGAAGCTTTCTTT. It specifies CASSILGTEAFF.

The chain recombines TRBV5-1 with TRBJ2-1, with 9 bases identical to TRBD2. Germline CDR1 and CDR2: SGHRS and YFSETQ. The J segment lost 5 bases and the V segment lost 3 bases, leaving 12 bases of the junction unmatched. CDR3 length: 17 residues. The CDR3 here is CASSSAPTSGYDNEQFF. DNA of the CDR3: TGCGCCAGCAGCTCAGCTCCGACTAGCGGATATGACAATGAGCAGTTCTTC.

This clone was found once. The CDR3 reads CASWGSGETQYF. Written as DNA, the CDR3 is TGTGCCAGCTGGGGCTCTGGGGAGACCCAGTACTTC. The V gene is TRBV2, the J gene TRBJ2-5; D is perhaps TRBD1 (5 bases). The V end lost 8 bases, the J end lost 5 bases, and 12 bases lay between the germline ends. Germline V gene lookup returns CDR1 SNHLY and CDR2 FYNNEI. CDR3 length: 12 amino acids.

This chain joins TRBV5-1 and TRBJ2-3, with 8 bases identical to TRBD2. The CDR3 contains 14 residues. Unmatched junction bases numbered 3, after V lost 1 base and J lost 5 bases. CDR1 is SGHRS and CDR2 is YFSETQ in the germline V gene. CDR3 in DNA: TGCGCCAGCAGCTTGAATAGCGGGGTAGATACGCAGTATTTT. It is translated as CASSLNSGVDTQYF.

The rearrangement uses TRBV6-6 and TRBJ1-6, with D possibly TRBD1 on 5 matching bases. V dropped 5 bases and J dropped 9 bases, with 14 bases sitting between them. This CDR3 contains 14 residues. Germline CDR1 is MNHNY and CDR2 is SVGAGI (reference sequence). The CDR3 loop is CASSPSSQVSPLHF. In DNA, the CDR3 is TGTGCCAGCAGTCCCTCGTCACAGGTTTCACCCCTCCACTTT.

The gene calls are TRBV7-9 and TRBJ2-1; a weak D match, TRBD2 (6 bases). This CDR3 is 13 amino acids long. Germline lookup yields CDR1 SEHNR and CDR2 FQNEAQ (reference sequence). The V gene lost 3 bases and the J gene lost 10 bases, with 13 bases spanning the gap. DNA for the CDR3: TGTGCCAGCAGCTTGGGGACGACTAGAGAGCAGTTCTTC. Its protein is CASSLGTTREQFF.

V usage is TRBV7-9 and J usage is TRBJ1-1, with TRBD1 matching 11 bases. The CDR3 loop spans 18 amino acids. The trim removed 2 bases at V and 3 bases at J, leaving 11 bases unmatched. The germline V gene encodes CDR1 SEHNR and CDR2 FQNEAQ (reference sequence). The CDR3 DNA is TGTGCCAGCAGCTTAAAAAGATGGGACAGGGGGACCTACACTGAAGCTTTCTTT. This sequence encodes CASSLKRWDRGTYTEAFF.

This clone was seen once. The J gene is TRBJ1-3, the V gene TRBV4-1; D is ambiguous. CDR1 is MGHRA and CDR2 is YSYEKL in the germline V gene. V was clipped by 3 bases and J by 4 bases, with 4 bases between them. The CDR3 has 12 residues. The CDR3 is CASSHTGNTIYF. The CDR3 region has the DNA TGCGCCAGCAGCCACACAGGAAACACCATATATTTT.

The chain carries TRBV6-6 and TRBJ1-1, with D uncertain. The CDR3 is 14 residues long. V shed 2 bases and J shed 3 bases, with 10 bases lying between them. Germline V gene data show CDR1 as MNHNY and CDR2 as SVGAGI (reference sequence). The CDR3 bases are TGTGCCAGCAGTTACAGTGGAGCCTACACTGAAGCTTTCTTT. Amino acids: CASSYSGAYTEAFF.

This clone was counted a single time. An end of the junction differs from the germline gene, which may be a read error. The CDR3 region has the DNA TGCGCCAGCAGCCAATCAACTAGCGGGAGTCGGGATTTT. This gives the protein CASSQSTSGSRDF. This chain links TRBV4-1 with TRBJ2-3, with 11 bases aligning to TRBD2. The CDR3 spans 13 residues. CDR1 and CDR2 (germline): MGHRA, YSYEKL.

The chain recombines TRBV7-9 with TRBJ1-2; a weak D match, TRBD1 (5 bases). CDR1 and CDR2 (germline): SEHNR, FQNEAQ (reference sequence). Trimming removed 4 bases at V and 4 bases at J, with 13 bases between. CDR3 length: 14 amino acids. The CDR3 sequence is CASSWVEQAYGYTF. The CDR3 bases are TGTGCCAGCAGCTGGGTCGAACAGGCCTATGGCTACACCTTC.

The DNA for the CDR3 is TGTGCCAGCAGCCAAGATGATCGGGAGGGCCCAGATACGCAGTATTTT. It is translated as CASSQDDREGPDTQYF. This rearrangement joins TRBV3-1 (or the pseudogene TRBV3-2) to TRBJ2-3; 8 positions agree with TRBD2. V lost 0 bases, J lost 4 bases, and 6 bases stayed unmatched. Germline-derived CDR1 and CDR2 are LGHDT and YNNKEL (reference sequence). The CDR3 consists of 16 residues.

J is TRBJ1-1 and V is TRBV2, with 12 bases identical to TRBD1. Germline CDR1 and CDR2: SNHLY and FYNNEI. The CDR3 spans 17 residues. The J segment lost 1 base and the V segment lost 7 bases, leaving 10 bases of the junction unmatched. The CDR3 sequence is CASMGTGGFWTNTEAFF. The CDR3 region has the DNA TGTGCCAGCATGGGGACAGGGGGCTTTTGGACGAACACTGAAGCTTTCTTT.

The chain joins TRBV2 to TRBJ1-5; tentatively, D is TRBD1 (5 bases). The CDR3 spans 14 residues. CDR1 SNHLY and CDR2 FYNNEI come from the germline V gene. With 3 bases removed from V and 5 bases from J, the gap between germline ends came to 11 bases. The CDR3 region has the DNA TGTGCCAGCAGTGAGTCGGGGGAGGATCAGCCCCAGCATTTT. Amino acids: CASSESGEDQPQHF.

This clone showed up just once. The CDR3 protein is CASSLEGLADNEQFF. CDR3 nucleotides: TGTGCCAGCAGCTTAGAGGGACTAGCGGACAATGAGCAGTTCTTC. The chain uses TRBV11-3 and TRBJ2-1; TRBD2 agrees at 11 bases. The CDR3 consists of 15 residues. Per germline, CDR1 SGHNT and CDR2 YENEEA. V trimming: 0 bases; J trimming: 5 bases; junction bases outside the gene matches: 0.

This clone was counted once. The chain employs TRBV12-5 and TRBJ2-3; D remains ambiguous. This CDR3 has 15 residues. Between the trimmed V and J ends, which lost 3 bases and 1 base, there was a span of 11 bases. Per germline, CDR1 LGHNT and CDR2 FRNRAP. The chain's CDR3 is CASGFVALGTDTQYF. DNA for the CDR3: TGTGCTAGTGGTTTCGTGGCCTTGGGCACAGATACGCAGTATTTT.

The chain employs TRBV28 and TRBJ2-5, with TRBD2 matching over 8 bases. CDR1 is MDHEN, CDR2 SYDVKM, per germline. The CDR3 loop spans 13 amino acids. Unmatched junction bases numbered 4, after V lost 5 bases and J lost 5 bases. CDR3 sequence: CASSPGGEETQYF. CDR3 in DNA: TGTGCCAGCAGTCCCGGGGGGGAGGAGACCCAGTACTTC.

CDR3 sequence reads: CASSKLAGGIYEQYF. Written as DNA, the CDR3 is TGTGCCAGCAGTAAACTAGCGGGAGGGATCTACGAGCAGTACTTC. The chain uses TRBV6-4 and TRBJ2-7; 13 bases are a match to TRBD2. This CDR3 spans 15 amino acids. From germline, CDR1 is MRHNA and CDR2 SNTAGT. J was trimmed by 3 bases and V by 5 bases; bases with no gene match: 4.

The chain employs TRBV6-5 and TRBJ2-7; 8 bases are shared with TRBD1. CDR1 is MNHEY and CDR2 is SVGAGI in the germline V gene. The trim removed 7 bases at V and 2 bases at J, leaving 7 bases unmatched. The CDR3 spans 14 residues. The DNA of the CDR3 is TGTGCCAGCACCCCCAGGGGGCCAACCTACGAGCAGTACTTC. It translates to CASTPRGPTYEQYF.

CDR3 DNA: TGCGCCAGCAGCCAACCCAAAGGTCCCCGCGGAGAGACCCAGTACTTC. Translated, it gives CASSQPKGPRGETQYF. The V call is TRBV4-1, the J call TRBJ2-5; D unclear. CDR1 MGHRA and CDR2 YSYEKL come from the germline V gene. CDR3 size: 16 residues. V was clipped by 2 bases and J by 4 bases, with 17 bases between them.

CDR3 sequence: CASSFGAGGYNEQFF. The DNA of the CDR3 is TGTGCCAGCAGCTTTGGAGCGGGAGGATACAATGAGCAGTTCTTC. The rearrangement links TRBV5-4 to TRBJ2-1, with 9 bases fitting TRBD2. The germline gives CDR1 SGHNT, CDR2 YYREEE (reference sequence). This CDR3 has 15 residues. V was clipped by 2 bases and J by 4 bases; unmatched bases: 4.

This clone was recorded once. The V call is TRBV27, the J call TRBJ1-1; D uncertain. This CDR3 contains 11 residues. The V end was cut by 8 bases, the J end by 11 bases, with 15 bases between. CDR1 is MNHEY, CDR2 SMNVEV, per germline (reference sequence). CDR3 sequence reads: CASSGGPRAFF. CDR3 DNA: TGTGCCAGCTCGGGAGGGCCCCGGGCTTTCTTT.